These 9 T cell receptor beta chains came from one sample sequenced in a study of T cells in women clearing cervical HPV infection (dated by TCRdb to between 2017 and 2018). Library construction relied on the immunoSEQ multiplex PCR assay. Held by TCRdb, this immuneACCESS table contains in-frame sequences only and omits some clones. Under half of the omission traces to an unresolved V gene where checked; the cause of the rest is unknown. The record for this sample contains about 39,000 clones. The ten top clones hold approximately 4.8% of the sample. Sequenced material: blood buffy coat. All receptors derive from a woman between 18 and 70 years old with a cervical HPV16 infection that either progressed to CIN3+ or cleared (not recorded which).

As concerns this clone: The CDR3 extends 3 residues past the end of the read, so its final part is completed from the germline J gene. V gene TRBV7-9 combines with J gene TRBJ2-3, with 11 nucleotides matching TRBD2. The CDR3 runs 15 residues. CDR1 is SEHNR, CDR2 FQNEAQ, per germline (reference sequence). Trimming at V came to 6 bases and at J to 3 bases, leaving 5 bases not matched to a gene. CDR3 protein: CASRDSGGATDTQYF. The sequenced CDR3 bases are TGTGCCAGCAGGGATAGCGGGGGGGCAACAGATACG.

Points on this clone: The read gets to within 3 residues of the CDR3 end, and the germline J gene fills in the rest. The J gene is TRBJ2-5, the V gene TRBV7-8; 8 bases line up with TRBD1. CDR1 is SGHVS and CDR2 is FQNEAQ in the germline V gene. With V trimmed by 7 bases and J by 2 bases, 0 bases remained unmatched. The CDR3 has 12 amino acids. CDR3 bases read: TGTGCCAGCAACAGGGGGCAAGAGACC. Protein: CASNRGQET. The complete CDR3 protein is CASNRGQETQYF.

As concerns this clone: The read ends 3 residues before the CDR3 terminus; that terminus is restored from the germline J gene. V is TRBV6-1 and J is TRBJ1-5; D is perhaps TRBD1 (5 bases). Germline assignment: CDR1 MNHNS and CDR2 SASEGT. The V end was cut by 4 bases, the J end by 2 bases, with 15 bases between. CDR3 length: 16 residues. The CDR3 reads CASSASGSWGNQPQHF. CDR3 DNA (partial): TGTGCCAGCAGTGCTTCAGGGAGTTGGGGCAATCAGCCC.

CDR3 bases read: TGTGCCAGTAGTGCTTCACAGGGGGCTCGGCAGCCC. Translating it yields CASSASQGARQP. The CDR3 as a whole reads CASSASQGARQPQHF. The chain couples TRBV19 to TRBJ1-5, with 9 bases that match TRBD1. The read halts 3 residues ahead of the CDR3 end, with the missing end drawn from the germline J gene. Germline V gene sequence: CDR1 LNHDA, CDR2 SQIVND (reference sequence). This CDR3 has 15 amino acids. J lost 7 bases, V lost 5 bases, and 9 bases had no gene match.

On this clone itself: The CDR3 is cut off 3 residues early in the read; its end comes from the germline J gene. The chain has TRBV7-9 and TRBJ2-3; D call uncertain. V lost 3 bases and J lost 2, with 9 bases in between. Germline CDR1 and CDR2: SEHNR and FQNEAQ (reference sequence). This CDR3 has 14 amino acids. CDR3 DNA, as far as it was read: TGTGCCAGCAGCTTTTCCACTGACACAGATACG. Translating gives CASSFSTDTDT. The entire CDR3 protein is CASSFSTDTDTQYF.

On this clone itself: The CDR3 end is not reached by the read, which stops 3 residues before it; the germline J gene fills it in. The chain links TRBV29-1 to TRBJ2-5; D is possibly TRBD2 (6 bases). V was clipped by 2 bases and J by 4 bases, with 17 bases between them. Per the germline V gene, CDR1 is SQVTM and CDR2 is ANQGSEA. The CDR3 is 15 amino acids. This CDR3 reads CSVEPRVGGAETQYF. The CDR3 bases that were read are TGCAGCGTTGAACCTCGGGTCGGGGGAGCAGAGACC.

With regard to this clone: The read finishes 3 residues shy of the CDR3 end, and the germline J gene is used to complete it. V is TRBV19 and J is TRBJ1-1; 7 nucleotides line up with TRBD1. V shed 5 bases and J 4 bases; nucleotides not matched to a gene: 4. There are 13 residues in the CDR3. Germline V gene data show CDR1 as LNHDA and CDR2 as SQIVND (reference sequence). Incomplete CDR3 DNA: TGTGCCAGTAGTTACAGGGGAGCCACTGAA. Protein sequence: CASSYRGATE. The full-length CDR3 reads as CASSYRGATEAFF.

On this clone itself: Read coverage stops 3 residues before the CDR3 terminus; the germline J gene supplies the remainder. This chain uses TRBV19 with TRBJ2-2, with D perhaps TRBD2 (5 bases). This CDR3 comprises 14 residues. The germline V gene encodes CDR1 LNHDA and CDR2 SQIVND (reference sequence). V lost 6 bases and J lost 4, with 12 bases in between. Partial CDR3 DNA: TGTGCCAGTAGCCTGGACTGGGCCACCGGGGAG. Its translation is CASSLDWATGE. The full CDR3 is CASSLDWATGELFF.

With regard to this clone: The sequence runs out 3 residues before the end of the CDR3; the remainder is reconstructed from the germline J gene. The V call is TRBV20-1, the J call TRBJ1-1; 9 nucleotides align to TRBD1. The J segment lost 5 bases and the V segment lost 6 bases, leaving 10 bases of the junction unmatched. Germline V CDR1 and CDR2: DFQATT, SNEGSKA (reference sequence). The CDR3 is 14 amino acids. The CDR3 bases that were read are TGCAGTGCGTCCTGGGGACAGGGCGGGACTGAA. Protein sequence: CSASWGQGGTE. The entire CDR3 protein is CSASWGQGGTEAFF.